What follows are 12 T cell receptor beta chains derived from one specimen sequenced in a study of cytomegalovirus exposure and HLA in healthy donors. Amplification used 60 Vbeta primers and 13 Jbeta primers. Using immunoSEQ multiplex PCR, the repertoire was profiled, and TCRdb retains in-frame clones only, with some absent. The table records about 120,000 clones, 6.5% to 9.5% of them present only once. Sequenced: PBMCs. The receptors here all came from a woman between 40 and 55 years old in good health and CMV-seropositive.

The chain recombines TRBV4-1 with TRBJ2-7; D uncertain. Germline V gene data show CDR1 as MGHRA and CDR2 as YSYEKL. This CDR3 spans 14 amino acids. Between the trimmed V and J ends, which lost 0 bases and 3 bases, there was a span of 9 bases. CDR3 nucleotide sequence: TGCGCCAGCAGCCAAGATGGTAGCTTCTACGAGCAGTACTTC. Its protein is CASSQDGSFYEQYF.

In this sample, this clone turned up a few times. The V and J genes are TRBV19 and TRBJ2-3; 8 bases match TRBD1. The V gene's germline CDR1 is LNHDA and CDR2 SQIVND (reference sequence). The CDR3 has 14 residues. V lost 6 bases, J lost 2 bases, and 4 bases stayed unmatched. CDR3 amino acids: CASRETGATDTQYF. The DNA for the CDR3 is TGTGCCAGTAGGGAGACAGGGGCCACAGATACGCAGTATTTT.

The chain carries TRBV6-1 and TRBJ1-1; TRBD1 is a possible D gene (6 bases). CDR3 size: 13 residues. V gave up 2 bases and J gave up 4 bases, with 8 bases separating them. CDR1 and CDR2 (germline): MNHNS, SASEGT. The chain's CDR3 is CASSESRGTEAFF. The CDR3 DNA follows: TGTGCCAGCAGTGAAAGCAGGGGCACTGAAGCTTTCTTT.

This chain links TRBV6-6 with TRBJ2-5; 7 nucleotides align to TRBD1. Judging by the DNA end, TRBJ2-7 fits better; the J call may be wrong. From germline, CDR1 is MNHNY and CDR2 SVGAGI (reference sequence). CDR3 length equals 14 residues. CDR3 bases: TGTGCCAGCAGTTACGGGACAGAAACCTACGAGCAGTACTTC. As protein: CASSYGTETYEQYF.

In this sample, this clone turned up a few times. This chain connects TRBV13 to TRBJ2-1; tentatively, D is TRBD2 (5 bases). Germline V CDR1 and CDR2: PRHDT, FYEKMQ (reference sequence). Trimming took 2 bases from V and 5 from J, leaving 10 bases between them. The CDR3 loop spans 14 amino acids. The CDR3 bases are TGTGCCAGCAGCTTAATTGGACTCCACAATGAGCAGTTCTTC. Its protein is CASSLIGLHNEQFF.

This clone was counted only a few times. V and J are TRBV6-5 and TRBJ2-7, with TRBD1 matching 8 bases. Per germline, CDR1 MNHEY and CDR2 SVGAGI. The CDR3 has 13 amino acids. J gave up 5 bases and V 5 bases, and 5 bases lay outside the gene matches. CDR3 nucleotide sequence: TGTGCCAGCAGTCCGACAGGGGTTGACGAGCAGTACTTC. Its translation is CASSPTGVDEQYF.

This clone was found a few times. This rearrangement joins TRBV30 to TRBJ1-2, with 11 bases lining up with TRBD1. The CDR3 contains 16 residues. Trimming took 0 bases from V and 4 from J; bases not matched to a gene: 7. Germline CDR1 and CDR2: GTSNPN and SVGIG (reference sequence). In DNA form, the CDR3 reads TGTGCCTGGAGTGTATTAGGACAGGGGGCTGGCTATGGCTACACCTTC. Translation: CAWSVLGQGAGYGYTF.

This chain links TRBV27 with TRBJ2-6, with D possibly matching TRBD1 (7 bases). CDR1 and CDR2 (germline): MNHEY, SMNVEV (reference sequence). The CDR3 spans 20 residues. Trimming removed 5 bases from V and 2 bases from J, with 25 bases in between. The CDR3 region has the DNA TGTGCCAGCAGTCCCAGTAGACAGGGACTGTTACTGCCTGGGGCCAACGTCCTGACTTTC. Translation gives CASSPSRQGLLLPGANVLTF.

The chain combines TRBV19 with TRBJ1-2; TRBD1 agrees at 9 bases. Germline-derived CDR1 and CDR2 are LNHDA and SQIVND (reference sequence). The trim removed 6 bases at V and 6 bases at J, leaving 8 bases unmatched. The CDR3 has 14 residues. In DNA form, the CDR3 reads TGTGCCAGTAGGCTCTTCACAGGGGGCAATGGCTACACCTTC. As protein: CASRLFTGGNGYTF.

This clone was seen only a few times. V gene TRBV27 combines with J gene TRBJ2-5; D remains unclear. Trimming pared 2 bases from V and 2 bases from J, leaving 6 bases between. The CDR3 spans 13 residues. Per the germline V gene, CDR1 is MNHEY and CDR2 is SMNVEV (reference sequence). The chain's CDR3 is CASSLGRQETQYF. The CDR3 DNA follows: TGTGCCAGCAGTTTAGGCAGGCAAGAGACCCAGTACTTC.

CDR3 sequence: CASSRRDEQFF. For the CDR3, the DNA is TGTGCCAGCAGCCGACGGGATGAGCAGTTCTTC. V usage is TRBV7-9 and J usage is TRBJ2-1, with no clear D. The CDR3 covers 11 residues. V lost 5 bases to trimming and J lost 8 bases, with 7 bases between them. Germline CDR1 is SEHNR and CDR2 is FQNEAQ (reference sequence).

This clone was found a few times. The rearrangement joins TRBV15 to TRBJ1-6; no firm D call. Germline values: CDR1 LNHNV, CDR2 YYDKDF (reference sequence). The CDR3 consists of 12 residues. V lost 1 base and J lost 9, with 4 bases in between. The CDR3: CATSRVSSPLHF. The CDR3 region has the DNA TGTGCCACCAGCAGAGTTAGTTCACCCCTCCACTTT.